Listed below are T cell receptor beta chains from one sample, sequenced in a study of control samples from healthy donors and cancer patients. The assay was immunoSEQ multiplex PCR, and TCRdb's table has in-frame clones only and misses some. Among roughly 92,000 clones, about 88% were seen once, and the ten largest hold 1.3%. Sequencing input: blood. These receptors originate from a woman in her 50s in good health. Each CDR3 is given with its conserved first and last residue. The D gene is left open where the match is weak. Rows give clone size only sometimes, using once, few, many, or a class for an expanded clone.

D gene: .
V gene: TRBV5-5
clone size: .
J gene: TRBJ1-4
CDR3 DNA: TGTGCCAGCAGCTTACGGGCAGATAGGAATGAAAAACTGTTTTTT
CDR3 protein: CASSLRADRNEKLFF

D gene: .
V gene: TRBV6-2/TRBV6-3
clone size: .
J gene: TRBJ1-3
CDR3 DNA: TGTGCCAGCAGTTTTTCTGGAAACACCATATATTTT
CDR3 protein: CASSFSGNTIYF

D gene: .
V gene: TRBV7-2
clone size: .
J gene: TRBJ2-7
CDR3 DNA: TGTGCCAGCAGCAATCAACGGGGCTTGAGCTCCTACGAGCAGTACTTC
CDR3 protein: CASSNQRGLSSYEQYF

D gene: TRBD1
V gene: TRBV28
clone size: .
J gene: TRBJ2-7
CDR3 DNA: TGTGCCAGCAGCTCCCCCGGGACAGGGACCTACGAGCAGTACTTC
CDR3 protein: CASSSPGTGTYEQYF

D gene: .
V gene: TRBV6-1
clone size: .
J gene: TRBJ2-1
CDR3 DNA: TGTGCCAGCAGTGAGACGTTGAACAGGAACAATGAGCAGTTCTTC
CDR3 protein: CASSETLNRNNEQFF

D gene: TRBD1
V gene: TRBV27
clone size: .
J gene: TRBJ2-1
CDR3 DNA: TGTGCCAGCACCCTAAGGACAGGGCTTTTGAGTCGGCGGGATGAGCAGTTCTTC
CDR3 protein: CASTLRTGLLSRRDEQFF

D gene: TRBD1
V gene: TRBV9
clone size: .
J gene: TRBJ1-2
CDR3 DNA: TGTGCCAGCAGCGTAGGAGGACAGGGGGCTTCTCATTATGGCTACACCTTC
CDR3 protein: CASSVGGQGASHYGYTF

D gene: .
V gene: TRBV7-2
clone size: once
J gene: TRBJ1-5
CDR3 DNA: TGTGCCAGCAGCCCCGGGGGGGGGCTTAGCAATCAGCCCCAGCATTTT
CDR3 protein: CASSPGGGLSNQPQHF

D gene: .
V gene: TRBV4-1
clone size: .
J gene: TRBJ1-5
CDR3 DNA: TGCGCCAGCAGCCAAGATGGGGGCCCGCAAAACAATCAGCCCCAGCATTTT
CDR3 protein: CASSQDGGPQNNQPQHF

D gene: .
V gene: TRBV7-3
clone size: .
J gene: TRBJ2-3
CDR3 DNA: TGTGCCAGCAGCTTACGCGCCGGGGTATCGAATACGCAGTATTTT
CDR3 protein: CASSLRAGVSNTQYF

D gene: .
V gene: TRBV7-9
clone size: .
J gene: TRBJ2-7
CDR3 DNA: TGTGCCAGCAGCCCGCAGGGTCCCCACGAGCAGTACTTC
CDR3 protein: CASSPQGPHEQYF

D gene: TRBD2
V gene: TRBV11-2
clone size: .
J gene: TRBJ2-5
CDR3 DNA: TGTGCCAGCAGCTTAGAGCGGGGGGGCTGGAAGACCCAGTACTTC
CDR3 protein: CASSLERGGWKTQYF

D gene: .
V gene: TRBV4-1
clone size: .
J gene: TRBJ2-5
CDR3 DNA: TGCGCCAGCAGCCGACAGTTACAAGAGACCCAGTACTTC
CDR3 protein: CASSRQLQETQYF

D gene: .
V gene: TRBV7-2
clone size: .
J gene: TRBJ2-7
CDR3 DNA: TGTGCCAGCAGCTTGATGGCTACCGAGCAGTACTTC
CDR3 protein: CASSLMATEQYF

D gene: TRBD1
V gene: TRBV4-3
clone size: few
J gene: TRBJ2-7
CDR3 DNA: TGCGCCAGCAGCCAAGATCAGGGGACAGGGGGCTACGAGCAGTACTTC
CDR3 protein: CASSQDQGTGGYEQYF

D gene: .
V gene: TRBV10-3
clone size: .
J gene: TRBJ1-5
CDR3 DNA: TGTGCCATCAGTCGCGGACAGAGCAATCAGCCCCAGCATTTT
CDR3 protein: CAISRGQSNQPQHF

D gene: .
V gene: TRBV11-1
clone size: .
J gene: TRBJ2-7
CDR3 DNA: TGTGCCAGCAGCTTGGGCAGTCGCTACGAGCAGTACTTC
CDR3 protein: CASSLGSRYEQYF

D gene: TRBD2
V gene: TRBV6-2/TRBV6-3
clone size: .
J gene: TRBJ2-3
CDR3 DNA: TGTGCCAGCAGTTACTCGTCCCCTTTTCTAGCGGGAGGCCACGGGGATACGCAGTATTTT
CDR3 protein: CASSYSSPFLAGGHGDTQYF

D gene: TRBD1
V gene: TRBV28
clone size: few
J gene: TRBJ2-5
CDR3 DNA: TGTGCCAGCAGCATCCTGGACAGGGTACAAGAGACCCAGTACTTC
CDR3 protein: CASSILDRVQETQYF

D gene: TRBD1
V gene: TRBV4-3
clone size: .
J gene: TRBJ1-5
CDR3 DNA: TGCGCCAGCAGCCAAGTTGCGGGACAGCTTAATCAGCCCCAGCATTTT
CDR3 protein: CASSQVAGQLNQPQHF

D gene: TRBD2
V gene: TRBV19
clone size: .
J gene: TRBJ2-3
CDR3 DNA: TGTGCCAGTAGCCTCCCCCCGACTAGCGGGATGCGACCTTATAGCACAGATACGCAGTATTTT
CDR3 protein: CASSLPPTSGMRPYSTDTQYF

D gene: TRBD1
V gene: TRBV11-1
clone size: .
J gene: TRBJ2-1
CDR3 DNA: TGTGCCAGCAGCTTAGGGCAGGGGGCAGGGGAGCAGTTCTTC
CDR3 protein: CASSLGQGAGEQFF